This TCR beta chain was retrieved from a study of cytomegalovirus exposure and HLA in healthy donors. Study results and limitations: Later findings reportedly placed an Asian-associated ancestry cluster below the approximately 670-donor mean for N-insertions. The authors later linked a missense DCLRE1C variant to TCR beta V- and J-gene trimming. Most TCR sequences proved rare, with some public TCRs found in many donors.

The PCR was carried out with 60 Vbeta primers and 13 Jbeta primers. The repertoire was sequenced with immunoSEQ multiplex PCR; TCRdb's copy has only in-frame clones and lacks some. The sample yields roughly 130,000 clones, about 80% seen once. The CDR3 loop spans 13 amino acids. Looked up from germline, CDR1 is MNHEY and CDR2 is SVGAGI. V was trimmed by 2 bases and J by 9 bases, leaving 11 bases between them. A remark on this clone: What it binds is unknown.

The sequence derives from a man younger than 35 in good health and CMV-seronegative. Sample: PBMCs. The V and J genes are TRBV6-5 and TRBJ1-5; D is ambiguous. The CDR3 spells CASSYEGIRPQHF. The CDR3 nucleotides are TGTGCCAGCAGTTACGAGGGTATTAGGCCCCAGCATTTT.